Following are 22 T cell receptor beta chains from one sample sequenced in a study of post-analysis software for immune sequencing data. Study results and caveats: A few TRBV segments were significantly more frequent in patients than in controls. TRBV5-6, TRBV5-1 and TRBV20-1 were among these segments.

These receptors have no identified antigens. Unique molecular identifiers were carried by the TCR beta cDNA libraries. From the PCR reads, TCRdb called clonotypes with MiXCR, one entry per CDR3 protein. Of roughly 580,000 distinct CDR3 sequences listed, roughly 46% are singletons. Sequencing was performed on blood. These receptors were collected from a girl aged 5-17 years with multiple sclerosis.

The V and J genes are TRBV5-6 and TRBJ2-4; TRBD2 is a possible D gene (5 bases). The tail of the sequence fits TRBJ2-7 better, so the J call may be wrong. The CDR3 runs 16 residues. The germline V gene has CDR1 SGHDT and CDR2 YYEEEE. The CDR3 DNA reads as TGTGCCAGCAGCTTCCCCCCCGGGGAAGGAACCTACGAGCAGTACTTC. Translation gives CASSFPPGEGTYEQYF.

This clonotype has just a few counts. This CDR3 is CASSLGDEAFF. Here the CDR3 DNA reads TGTGCCAGCAGTTTAGGCGATGAAGCTTTCTTT. The rearrangement uses TRBV12-3 or TRBV12-4 and TRBJ1-1; D is unresolved. The CDR3 loop spans 11 amino acids. The germline V and J ends were trimmed by 1 base and 7 bases, with 4 bases remaining between them.

V is TRBV10-3 and J is TRBJ2-1; 10 nucleotides agree with TRBD1. The CDR3 runs 16 residues. Trimming took 4 bases from V and 0 from J; bases not matched to a gene: 3. CDR1 ENHRY and CDR2 SYGVKD come from the germline V gene. The DNA of the CDR3 is TGTGCCATCAGTGGACAGGGGGCCGACTCCTACAATGAGCAGTTCTTC. Translation gives CAISGQGADSYNEQFF.

The chain links TRBV4-3 to TRBJ1-4; D might be TRBD1 (5 bases). This CDR3 comprises 14 residues. Germline V CDR1 and CDR2: LGHNA, YSLEER. V lost 0 bases to trimming and J lost 6 bases, with 8 bases between them. CDR3 coding DNA: TGCGCCAGCAGCCAAGATCTGGGGGATGAAAAACTGTTTTTT. This translates into CASSQDLGDEKLFF.

This clonotype was observed a few times. V usage is TRBV9 and J usage is TRBJ2-7; D is unclear. The CDR3 length is 15 residues. From germline, CDR1 is SGDLS and CDR2 YYNGEE. V gave up 0 bases and J gave up 3 bases, with 13 bases separating them. The CDR3 loop reads CASSVENSPSYEQYF. Here the CDR3 DNA reads TGTGCCAGCAGCGTAGAGAACAGCCCCAGCTACGAGCAGTACTTC.

The chain is built from TRBV3-1 and TRBJ1-1; D might be TRBD1 (6 bases). Per germline, CDR1 LGHDT and CDR2 YNNKEL (reference sequence). CDR3 length: 14 amino acids. V lost 4 bases to trimming and J lost 9 bases, with 18 bases between them. In nucleotides, the CDR3 is TGTGCCAGCAGCCTTGACAGGAGGGGTACCCAAGCTTTCTTT. Translating gives CASSLDRRGTQAFF.

This chain uses TRBV5-1 with TRBJ2-5; D is possibly TRBD2 (6 bases). CDR1 is SGHRS, CDR2 YFSETQ, per germline. This CDR3 has 14 residues. V gave up 3 bases and J gave up 5 bases, with 14 bases separating them. CDR3 in amino acids: CASSSLGGVETQYF. The CDR3 DNA follows: TGCGCCAGCAGCTCCCTGGGAGGTGTGGAGACCCAGTACTTC.

The rearrangement uses TRBV3-1 and TRBJ2-5, with D perhaps TRBD1 (6 bases). Germline V CDR1 and CDR2: LGHDT, YNNKEL (reference sequence). This CDR3 contains 16 residues. V lost 0 bases to trimming and J lost 2 bases, with 13 bases between them. CDR3 nucleotides: TGTGCCAGCAGCCAAGATCTGGGGGCTAATCAAGAGACCCAGTACTTC. This encodes CASSQDLGANQETQYF.

J is TRBJ2-3 and V is TRBV5-1, with 7 bases fitting TRBD1. Trimming cost V 4 bases and J 7 bases; bases outside gene matches: 6. Germline V gene lookup returns CDR1 SGHRS and CDR2 YFSETQ. The CDR3 is 13 residues long. The CDR3 here is CASSDGTAYTQYF. The DNA of the CDR3 is TGCGCCAGCAGCGACGGGACAGCGTATACGCAGTATTTT.

This clonotype was seen more than once but under ten times. A junction end diverges from the germline sequence, so it may reflect a read error. The chain is built from TRBV12-3 or TRBV12-4 and TRBJ2-4; the match to TRBD2 covers 8 bases. The CDR3 covers 15 residues. CDR3 bases: TGTGCCAGCAGTTTAAACGGGAGGGCCACAAACATTCAGTACTTC. Its translation is CASSLNGRATNIQYF.

This chain uses TRBV6-5 with TRBJ2-5; 12 nucleotides match TRBD1. This CDR3 has 16 amino acids. J gave up 5 bases and V 7 bases, and 11 bases lay outside the gene matches. Germline V lookup: CDR1 MNHEY, CDR2 SVGAGI. As DNA, the CDR3 is TGTGCCAGCACCTCACCTGGGACAGGGGGCGGGGAGACCCAGTACTTC. Its protein is CASTSPGTGGGETQYF.

This chain links TRBV5-5 with TRBJ1-2, with no clear D. V lost 4 bases, J lost 3 bases, and 13 bases lay in between. Germline loops: CDR1 SGHKS, CDR2 YYEKEE (reference sequence). The CDR3 is 14 amino acids. In DNA form, the CDR3 reads TGTGCCAGCAGCACGACCGGGAACTACTATGGCTACACCTTC. Amino acids: CASSTTGNYYGYTF.

This clonotype has a handful of counts. The V call is TRBV7-2, the J call TRBJ1-2; a possible D gene is TRBD1 (6 bases). In germline, CDR1 is SGHTA, CDR2 FQGNSA. V lost 3 bases, J lost 0 bases, and 14 bases lay in between. The CDR3 extends over 16 amino acids. The DNA of the CDR3 is TGTGCCAGCAGCTTCGGACAGATCGGGCCTAACTATGGCTACACCTTC. It codes for CASSFGQIGPNYGYTF.

This chain links TRBV12-3 or TRBV12-4 with TRBJ2-3, with TRBD1 as a possible D gene (6 bases). V gave up 5 bases and J gave up 3 bases, with 18 bases separating them. The CDR3 spans 16 residues. The CDR3 region is CASSRQDPGSTDTQYF. The CDR3 nucleotides are TGTGCCAGCAGTCGACAGGACCCTGGGTCGACAGATACGCAGTATTTT.

The chain recombines TRBV12-3 or TRBV12-4 with TRBJ2-3; 9 nucleotides line up with TRBD1. With V trimmed by 6 bases and J by 11 bases, 9 bases remained unmatched. CDR3 size: 13 residues. The DNA of the CDR3 is TGTGCCAGCAGGCAGGACAGGGGAAGCGAGCAGTATTTT. It translates to CASRQDRGSEQYF.

This clonotype was found once. This chain connects TRBV2 to TRBJ1-5; 11 nucleotides align to TRBD1. Germline-derived CDR1 and CDR2 are SNHLY and FYNNEI. The CDR3 extends over 17 amino acids. Trimming at V came to 8 bases and at J to 2 bases, leaving 11 bases not matched to a gene. The CDR3 here is CASCRTGGQVGNQPQHF. The CDR3, as DNA: TGTGCCAGCTGCCGGACAGGGGGCCAAGTAGGCAATCAGCCCCAGCATTTT.

This clonotype has only a few counts. The chain uses TRBV6-5 and TRBJ1-2; 7 bases are shared with TRBD1. The V gene end was trimmed by 4 bases and the J gene end by 4 bases; junction bases not matched to a gene: 6. This CDR3 comprises 14 residues. Per germline, CDR1 MNHEY and CDR2 SVGAGI. The CDR3 DNA reads TGTGCCAGCAGTTCGCTTGGGACAGTCTATGGCTACACCTTC. It translates to CASSSLGTVYGYTF.

The chain has TRBV13 and TRBJ2-1, with 14 bases lining up with TRBD2. The V gene end was trimmed by 5 bases and the J gene end by 9 bases; junction bases not matched to a gene: 9. The germline gives CDR1 PRHDT, CDR2 FYEKMQ (reference sequence). This CDR3 contains 16 residues. The CDR3, as DNA: TGTGCCAGCAGCCCCTGGACTAGCGGGAGGTTGGGTGAGCAGTTCTTC. Encoded protein: CASSPWTSGRLGEQFF.

V usage is TRBV13 and J usage is TRBJ2-7; D is uncertain. Germline V gene lookup returns CDR1 PRHDT and CDR2 FYEKMQ (reference sequence). The CDR3 extends over 13 amino acids. The CDR3 loop is CATSRLFTDEQYF. The CDR3, as DNA: TGTGCAACCTCGCGGCTGTTTACCGACGAGCAGTACTTC.

In this sample, this clonotype turned up a few times. The rearrangement joins TRBV12-3 or TRBV12-4 to TRBJ2-7; either TRBD1 or TRBD2 may supply D (5 bases each). CDR3 length: 12 residues. V was trimmed by 8 bases and J by 2 bases, leaving 10 bases between them. Here the CDR3 reads CASGRGAYEQYF. The CDR3 DNA reads as TGTGCCAGCGGGAGAGGGGCCTACGAGCAGTACTTC.

This chain uses TRBV9 with TRBJ2-7, with D possibly being TRBD2 (5 bases). The length of the CDR3 is 15 residues. Germline CDR1 and CDR2: SGDLS and YYNGEE. V gave up 0 bases and J gave up 2 bases, with 12 bases separating them. CDR3 protein: CASSVVPGETYEQYF. CDR3 nucleotide sequence: TGTGCCAGCAGCGTAGTACCCGGGGAAACCTACGAGCAGTACTTC.

J is TRBJ2-1 and V is TRBV20-1; 11 bases fit TRBD2. The CDR3 is 15 amino acids. In germline, CDR1 is DFQATT, CDR2 SNEGSKA (reference sequence). V was clipped by 7 bases and J by 6 bases; unmatched bases: 11. CDR3 sequence: CSVELLAGALNEQFF. The DNA of the CDR3 is TGCAGTGTCGAGTTACTAGCGGGGGCTCTCAATGAGCAGTTCTTC.